The 12 T cell receptor beta chains below were found in one sample sequenced in a study of STAT5B mutations in CD4+ large granular lymphocyte leukemia. Generated by immunoSEQ multiplex PCR, the TCRdb table keeps only in-frame clones and is missing some. The table includes 30,000 or so clones, 60% to 85% detected once. The sample consisted of CD4+ T cells from blood buffy coats. The receptors derive from a human donor in good health.

A single count supports this clone. The chain recombines TRBV19 with TRBJ2-1; 8 nucleotides agree with TRBD2. V lost 4 bases and J lost 5; bases outside the gene matches: 4. The germline V gene has CDR1 LNHDA and CDR2 SQIVND (reference sequence). The CDR3 runs to 14 residues. The chain's CDR3 is CASSTGLANNEQFF. As DNA, the CDR3 is TGTGCCAGTAGTACCGGACTAGCAAACAATGAGCAGTTCTTC.

This clone was picked up a small number of times. This chain links TRBV12-5 with TRBJ1-5; D unresolved. V was clipped by 8 bases and J by 7 bases, with 9 bases between them. Germline CDR1 is LGHNT and CDR2 is FRNRAP. This CDR3 comprises 11 residues. The DNA of the CDR3 is TGTGCTAGTTCTGCCCACCAGCCCCAGCATTTT. It codes for CASSAHQPQHF.

The CDR3 DNA reads TGTGCCAGCACTACCCTAGCGGGATATGTCGGGGAGCTGTTTTTT. Protein product: CASTTLAGYVGELFF. This rearrangement joins TRBV27 to TRBJ2-2, with 9 bases lining up with TRBD2. The length of the CDR3 is 15 residues. V shed 7 bases, J shed 7 bases, and the junction held 10 bases outside the gene matches. Germline V gene data show CDR1 as MNHEY and CDR2 as SMNVEV (reference sequence).

This chain connects TRBV2 to TRBJ1-1, with D perhaps TRBD1 (5 bases). The CDR3 sequence is 13 residues long. Germline V gene sequence: CDR1 SNHLY, CDR2 FYNNEI. V lost 7 bases, J lost 4 bases, and 13 bases lay in between. CDR3 region: CASNRGEGTEAFF. The CDR3 nucleotides are TGTGCCAGCAATAGAGGGGAGGGCACTGAAGCTTTCTTT.

The rearrangement links TRBV11-3 to TRBJ1-5, with D perhaps TRBD1 (6 bases). The CDR3 runs to 18 residues. Germline CDR1 SGHNT, CDR2 YENEEA. Trimming cost V 1 base and J 2 bases, with 18 bases left between them. The CDR3 nucleotides read TGTGCCAGCAGCTTAGTTGCTGATTGGGACAATGGCAATCAGCCCCAGCATTTT. Translated: CASSLVADWDNGNQPQHF. Full variable domain (missing parts from reference TRBV11-3 and TRBJ1-5): EAGVVQSPRYKIIEKKQPVAFWCNPISGHNTLYWYLQNLGQGPELLIRYENEEAVDDSQLPKDRFSAERLKGVDSTLKIQPAELGDSAVYLCASSLVADWDNGNQPQHFGDGTRLSIL.

This rearrangement joins TRBV6-4 to TRBJ2-3, with D hard to call. This CDR3 has 14 amino acids. Trimming left V 6 bases short and J 6 bases short, with 16 bases between. CDR1 is MRHNA and CDR2 is SNTAGT in the germline V gene. The CDR3 bases are TGTGCCAGCAGCCCATGGTCCCCCTCCGATACGCAGTATTTT. It translates to CASSPWSPSDTQYF.

The chain recombines TRBV7-6 with TRBJ2-5; D is perhaps TRBD1 (6 bases). The tail of the sequence fits TRBJ2-7 better, so the J call may be wrong. The germline V gene has CDR1 SGHVS and CDR2 FNYEAQ. CDR3 length: 13 residues. The CDR3 sequence is CASSPGQSYEQYF. The CDR3 DNA follows: TGTGCCAGCAGCCCCGGACAGTCCTACGAGCAGTACTTC.

The V and J genes are TRBV27 and TRBJ2-5; TRBD2 might be the D (6 bases). CDR1 and CDR2 from the germline V gene are MNHEY and SMNVEV (reference sequence). V was shortened by 2 bases and J by 5 bases, with 9 bases between the two germline ends. The CDR3 has 13 amino acids. CDR3 sequence: CASSLQEGETQYF. The DNA of the CDR3 is TGTGCCAGCAGTTTACAGGAGGGGGAGACCCAGTACTTC.

This chain joins TRBV6-5 and TRBJ1-1, with a weak D call TRBD1 (5 bases). Between the trimmed V and J ends, which lost 6 bases and 1 base, there was a span of 15 bases. This CDR3 is built from 15 residues. Germline CDR1 MNHEY, CDR2 SVGAGI. CDR3 sequence reads: CASRRLGTENTEAFF. The CDR3 coding sequence is TGTGCCAGCAGGAGATTAGGGACCGAGAACACTGAAGCTTTCTTT.

The chain recombines TRBV30 with TRBJ1-1; D remains unclear. The germline V and J ends were trimmed by 4 bases and 2 bases, with 14 bases remaining between them. This CDR3 has 14 amino acids. Germline V CDR1 and CDR2: GTSNPN, SVGIG (reference sequence). DNA of the CDR3: TGTGCCTGGAAATACCGAGCAGGCAACACTGAAGCTTTCTTT. Translated, it gives CAWKYRAGNTEAFF.

The chain combines TRBV6-5 with TRBJ1-2; D ambiguous. This CDR3 comprises 15 residues. Germline V gene data show CDR1 as MNHEY and CDR2 as SVGAGI. V lost 6 bases to trimming and J lost 0 bases, with 14 bases between them. CDR3 sequence: CASSPEGRPNYGYTF. The CDR3 DNA follows: TGTGCCAGCAGCCCCGAGGGCCGACCTAACTATGGCTACACCTTC.

The CDR3: CASSPQGGEQYV. The DNA of the CDR3 is TGTGCCAGCAGCCCTCAGGGGGGCGAGCAGTACGTC. This rearrangement joins TRBV7-6 to TRBJ2-7; perhaps TRBD1 as D (7 bases). This CDR3 contains 12 residues. Trimming pared 5 bases from V and 6 bases from J, leaving 11 bases between. Germline assignment: CDR1 SGHVS and CDR2 FNYEAQ.